These 27 T cell receptor beta chains originate from one sample sequenced in a study of blood T cell repertoires in COVID-19. Profiled with immunoSEQ multiplex PCR; TCRdb holds only in-frame clones, not every one. Seen here are about 140,000 clones, more than 75% observed once, and the top ten hold 4.2%. Sequenced material: peripheral blood. The origin of the receptors is a man in his 60s with acute or convalescent COVID-19.

There are a few counts of this clone. The chain is built from TRBV5-1 and TRBJ2-1, with 10 bases aligning to TRBD2. CDR1 and CDR2 from the germline V gene are SGHRS and YFSETQ. V was pared by 0 bases and J by 5 bases, with 5 bases of the junction left unmatched. CDR3 length: 16 amino acids. CDR3: CASSLETSGIHNEQFF. The DNA for the CDR3 is TGCGCCAGCAGCTTGGAAACTAGCGGGATTCACAATGAGCAGTTCTTC.

The genes are TRBV18 and TRBJ2-6; TRBD2 matches at 9 bases. V lost 3 bases to trimming and J lost 1 base; unmatched junction nucleotides: 7. Germline CDR1 KGHSH, CDR2 LQKENI. This CDR3 comprises 18 residues. CDR3 DNA sequence: TGTGCCAGCTCACCGCGGGAGGGGCTGGGTTCTGGGGCCAACGTCCTGACTTTC. Protein sequence: CASSPREGLGSGANVLTF.

J is TRBJ1-1 and V is TRBV10-3; weak D call: TRBD1 (5 bases). CDR3 length: 15 residues. The V gene lost 8 bases and the J gene lost 3 bases, with 19 bases spanning the gap. CDR1 and CDR2 (germline): ENHRY, SYGVKD. CDR3 nucleotide sequence: TGTGCCATCCAGCAGGCACCCCAGGGATACACTGAAGCTTTCTTT. Residues: CAIQQAPQGYTEAFF.

The chain is built from TRBV21-1 and TRBJ2-5; TRBD2, the table's D call, was not compared with the DNA. TRBV21-1 is recorded as a pseudogene. This CDR3 has 14 amino acids. CDR3 protein: CASSKGGSGGTEYF. CDR3 DNA: TGTGCCAGCAGCAAAGGGGGTAGCGGGGGGACGGAGTACTTC.

This chain uses TRBV15 with TRBJ2-7; 7 bases match TRBD1. This CDR3 is built from 15 residues. The V gene end was trimmed by 0 bases and the J gene end by 2 bases; junction bases not matched to a gene: 4. From germline, CDR1 is LNHNV and CDR2 YYDKDF (reference sequence). The CDR3 region has the DNA TGTGCCACCAGCAGAGAGTTGACAGGGCCCTACGAGCAGTACTTC. It codes for CATSRELTGPYEQYF.

The gene calls are TRBV7-3 and TRBJ2-3, with TRBD2 matching 12 bases. The CDR3 has 17 amino acids. V shed 5 bases, J shed 3 bases, and the junction held 9 bases outside the gene matches. Germline lookup yields CDR1 SGHTA and CDR2 FQGTGA. CDR3 in DNA: TGTGCCAGCAGCGCCGCCCTAGCGGGAGGGCCAACAGATACGCAGTATTTT. Protein: CASSAALAGGPTDTQYF.

Written as DNA, the CDR3 is TGCGCCAGCAGCTTGGGGTCGGGAGGGCCGGCAGATACGCAGTATTTT. Translated: CASSLGSGGPADTQYF. V and J are TRBV5-1 and TRBJ2-3; 8 bases align to TRBD2. V trimming: 0 bases; J trimming: 4 bases; junction bases outside the gene matches: 7. Germline V CDR1 and CDR2: SGHRS, YFSETQ. CDR3 length equals 16 residues. Drawing the rest from reference TRBV5-1 and TRBJ2-3, the complete variable domain is KAGVTQTPRYLIKTRGQQVTLSCSPISGHRSVSWYQQTPGQGLQFLFEYFSETQRNKGNFPGRFSGRQFSNSRSEMNVSTLELGDSALYLCASSLGSGGPADTQYFGPGTRLTVL.

This clone has just one count. The rearrangement uses TRBV29-1 and TRBJ2-3, with 7 positions matching TRBD2. CDR1 is SQVTM and CDR2 is ANQGSEA in the germline V gene. Unmatched junction bases numbered 4, after V lost 7 bases and J lost 0 bases. The CDR3 covers 13 residues. CDR3 in amino acids: CSGLAASTDTQYF. The CDR3 DNA reads TGCAGCGGCCTAGCGGCTAGCACAGATACGCAGTATTTT.

This chain connects TRBV7-8 to TRBJ2-7; 14 bases align to TRBD2. This CDR3 comprises 21 residues. Germline CDR1 is SGHVS and CDR2 is FQNEAQ. With V trimmed by 5 bases and J by 5 bases, 23 bases remained unmatched. The CDR3, as DNA: TGTGCCAGCAGCCCACTTCCCCCCGGACTAGCGGGAGGCAGGAAGGGGGACGAGCAGTACTTC. Its protein product is CASSPLPPGLAGGRKGDEQYF.

A remark on this clone: At one of its ends the junction is not consistent with the germline gene, which may arise from a read error. The chain carries TRBV7-7 and TRBJ2-2, with 14 bases aligning to TRBD2. This CDR3 has 15 residues. CDR1 is SSHAT, CDR2 FNYEAQ, per germline (reference sequence). The CDR3 sequence is CASSAGLAGGSELFF. The CDR3, as DNA: TGTGCTAGCAGCGCAGGACTAGCGGGAGGTTCGGAGCTGTTTTTT.

Only one count was recorded for this clone. The rearrangement joins TRBV6-5 to TRBJ1-2; D is undetermined. This CDR3 comprises 14 residues. The V and J ends lost 2 bases and 3 bases respectively, with 10 bases between them. Germline loops: CDR1 MNHEY, CDR2 SVGAGI. CDR3 DNA: TGTGCCAGCAGTTACATGCCCGGGGACTATGGCTACACCTTC. Residues: CASSYMPGDYGYTF.

Written as DNA, the CDR3 is TGTGCCAGCAGTTACCCCACCGTGGGTAGCGGGGTATCCACAGATACGCAGTATTTT. Encoded protein: CASSYPTVGSGVSTDTQYF. The gene calls are TRBV6-2 or TRBV6-3 and TRBJ2-3; 8 positions agree with TRBD2. The CDR3 loop spans 19 amino acids. CDR1 and CDR2 from the germline V gene are MNHEY and SVGEGT. The V segment lost 2 bases and the J segment 2 bases; nucleotides outside the gene matches: 15.

The CDR3 region is CATSRQPGQGGSPLHF. CDR3 in DNA: TGTGCCACCAGCAGACAACCGGGACAGGGGGGTTCACCCCTCCACTTT. The chain is built from TRBV15 and TRBJ1-6; 11 bases are a match to TRBD1. Trimming at V came to 2 bases and at J to 9 bases, leaving 6 bases not matched to a gene. This CDR3 is 16 amino acids long. The germline V gene has CDR1 LNHNV and CDR2 YYDKDF (reference sequence).

This rearrangement joins TRBV5-1 to TRBJ1-4, with 7 bases lining up with TRBD1. The CDR3 consists of 14 residues. Germline-derived CDR1 and CDR2 are SGHRS and YFSETQ. Trimming removed 3 bases from V and 8 bases from J; junction bases left unmatched: 7. The DNA of the CDR3 is TGCGCCAGCAGCTATGAAGGACAGGCGGAAAAACTGTTTTTT. The encoded protein is CASSYEGQAEKLFF.

For the CDR3, the DNA is TGTGCCAGCAGGACGGGGACAGGGGGCAGGACCGGGGAGCTGTTTTTT. Encoded protein: CASRTGTGGRTGELFF. The rearrangement links TRBV3-1 (or the pseudogene TRBV3-2) to TRBJ2-2, with 12 bases aligning to TRBD1. The CDR3 is made up of 16 amino acids. Germline lookup yields CDR1 LGHDT and CDR2 YNNKEL (reference sequence). V lost 6 bases, J lost 5 bases, and 7 bases stayed unmatched.

CDR3 loop: CASSDPGRGAYEQYF. DNA of the CDR3: TGCGCCAGCAGCGATCCGGGCAGGGGCGCCTACGAGCAGTACTTC. The chain has TRBV5-1 and TRBJ2-7; maybe TRBD1 (6 bases). The CDR3 spans 15 residues. Looked up from germline, CDR1 is SGHRS and CDR2 is YFSETQ. Trimming cost V 4 bases and J 2 bases, with 16 bases left between them.

The CDR3 sequence: CASSPSGWTAGNTIYF. Written as DNA, the CDR3 is TGCGCCAGCAGCCCCTCCGGGTGGACAGCTGGAAACACCATATATTTT. This sequence joins TRBV5-1 and TRBJ1-3, with D maybe TRBD1 (6 bases). The CDR3 has 16 amino acids. CDR1 SGHRS and CDR2 YFSETQ come from the germline V gene. Trimming removed 4 bases from V and 2 bases from J, with 16 bases in between.

The gene calls are TRBV6-2 or TRBV6-3 and TRBJ2-1; TRBD2 agrees at 7 bases. V trimming: 5 bases; J trimming: 8 bases; junction bases outside the gene matches: 12. In germline, CDR1 is MNHEY, CDR2 SVGEGT. The CDR3 is made up of 15 amino acids. The DNA of the CDR3 is TGTGCCAGCAGTGACGCCCCGCCTAGCGGTTATGAGCAGTTCTTC. Protein: CASSDAPPSGYEQFF.

In this sample, this clone turned up a few times. The gene calls are TRBV6-5 and TRBJ1-2; TRBD1 aligns across 10 bases. Germline CDR1 MNHEY, CDR2 SVGAGI. The CDR3 loop spans 16 amino acids. V shed 0 bases, J shed 5 bases, and the junction held 6 bases outside the gene matches. The CDR3 loop is CASSYSGQGNWYGYTF. The CDR3 DNA reads TGTGCCAGCAGTTACTCGGGACAGGGGAATTGGTATGGCTACACCTTC.

This clone has more than one count but fewer than ten. The chain joins TRBV7-9 to TRBJ1-4; possibly TRBD1 for D (6 bases). The V gene lost 5 bases and the J gene lost 8 bases, with 15 bases spanning the gap. The CDR3 runs to 14 residues. CDR1 and CDR2 from the germline V gene are SEHNR and FQNEAQ (reference sequence). The CDR3 loop is CASSPGGAGEKLFF. As DNA, the CDR3 is TGTGCCAGCAGCCCCGGGGGGGCAGGCGAAAAACTGTTTTTT.

This chain links TRBV19 with TRBJ2-2; TRBD2 matches 7 bases. The CDR3 has 14 amino acids. Germline values: CDR1 LNHDA, CDR2 SQIVND (reference sequence). J gave up 7 bases and V 7 bases, and 9 bases lay outside the gene matches. The CDR3 DNA sequence: TGTGCCAGTAAATCTGGCGGGAGTGGCGGGGAGCTGTTTTTT. Translated: CASKSGGSGGELFF.

Concerning this clone: The junction shows a germline mismatch at one end, possibly a read error. The same CDR3 can be traced to other DNA sequences in this sample. This chain connects TRBV18 to TRBJ1-5; D might be TRBD1 (6 bases). Germline values: CDR1 KGHSH, CDR2 LQKENI. This CDR3 has 13 amino acids. CDR3 residues: CASSPGGNQPQHF. Written as DNA, the CDR3 is TGTGCCAGCTCACCAGGGGGCAACCAGCCCCAGCATTTT.

This chain joins TRBV6-5 and TRBJ1-2, with D uncertain. CDR3 length: 14 residues. Trimming stripped 6 bases from V and 0 bases from J, with 11 bases between. Germline values: CDR1 MNHEY, CDR2 SVGAGI. The DNA of the CDR3 is TGTGCCAGCAGCCCAGGAACATCTAACTATGGCTACACCTTC. Translation: CASSPGTSNYGYTF.

The genes are TRBV18 and TRBJ2-3; D possibly corresponds to TRBD2 (6 bases). The CDR3 length is 14 residues. Germline CDR1 is KGHSH and CDR2 is LQKENI. The V end lost 2 bases, the J end lost 6 bases, and 12 bases lay between the germline ends. CDR3 sequence (DNA): TGTGCCAGCTCACCAGGGGGGACGATGGATACGCAGTATTTT. Its protein is CASSPGGTMDTQYF. The variable domain in full, with the rest retrieved from reference TRBV18 and TRBJ2-3, is NAGVMQNPRHLVRRRGQEARLRCSPMKGHSHVYWYRQLPEEGLKFMVYLQKENIIDESGMPKERFSAEFPKEGPSILRIQQVVRGDSAAYFCASSPGGTMDTQYFGPGTRLTVL.

The chain uses TRBV6-5 and TRBJ2-7; D possibly corresponds to TRBD1 (7 bases). In germline, CDR1 is MNHEY, CDR2 SVGAGI. CDR3 length equals 15 residues. V dropped 6 bases and J dropped 1 base, with 16 bases sitting between them. CDR3: CASSHRRGLSYEQYF. In DNA, the CDR3 is TGTGCCAGCAGCCACCGGAGGGGGCTTTCCTACGAGCAGTACTTC.

The chain has TRBV6-2 or TRBV6-3 and TRBJ2-3, with TRBD2 matching 12 bases. Trimming cost V 5 bases and J 3 bases; bases outside gene matches: 6. Germline-derived CDR1 and CDR2 are MNHEY and SVGEGT. The CDR3 has 16 residues. The CDR3 DNA follows: TGTGCCAGCAGTCAGACTAGCGGGAGAGGGACAGATACGCAGTATTTT. It is translated as CASSQTSGRGTDTQYF.

This sequence joins TRBV6-6 and TRBJ1-1; 7 bases are shared with TRBD1. With 5 bases clipped from V and 2 bases from J, the junction kept 17 bases outside the gene matches. The V gene's germline CDR1 is MNHNY and CDR2 SVGAGI (reference sequence). CDR3 size: 18 residues. As DNA, the CDR3 is TGTGCCAGCAGTCCCTCTTCTTTTGGGACAGCTATCAACACTGAAGCTTTCTTT. Residues: CASSPSSFGTAINTEAFF.